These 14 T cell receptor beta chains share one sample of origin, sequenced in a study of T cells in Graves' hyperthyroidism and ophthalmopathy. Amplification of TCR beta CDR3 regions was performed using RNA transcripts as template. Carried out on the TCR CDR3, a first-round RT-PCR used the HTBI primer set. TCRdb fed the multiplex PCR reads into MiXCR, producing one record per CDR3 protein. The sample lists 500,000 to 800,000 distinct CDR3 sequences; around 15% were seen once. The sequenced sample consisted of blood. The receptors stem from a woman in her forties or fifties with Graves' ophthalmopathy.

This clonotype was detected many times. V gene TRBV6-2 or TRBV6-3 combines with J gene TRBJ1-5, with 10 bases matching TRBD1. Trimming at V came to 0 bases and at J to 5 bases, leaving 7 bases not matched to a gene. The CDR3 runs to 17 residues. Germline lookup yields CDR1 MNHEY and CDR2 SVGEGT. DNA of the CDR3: TGTGCCAGCAGTTACTCGTTTGACAGGGGGCTATATCAGCCCCAGCATTTT. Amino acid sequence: CASSYSFDRGLYQPQHF.

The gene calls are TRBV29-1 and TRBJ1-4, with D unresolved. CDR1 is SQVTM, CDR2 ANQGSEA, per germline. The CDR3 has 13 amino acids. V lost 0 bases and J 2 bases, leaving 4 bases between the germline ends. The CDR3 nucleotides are TGCAGCGTTGAAGATGGGACTAATGAAAAACTGTTTTTT. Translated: CSVEDGTNEKLFF.

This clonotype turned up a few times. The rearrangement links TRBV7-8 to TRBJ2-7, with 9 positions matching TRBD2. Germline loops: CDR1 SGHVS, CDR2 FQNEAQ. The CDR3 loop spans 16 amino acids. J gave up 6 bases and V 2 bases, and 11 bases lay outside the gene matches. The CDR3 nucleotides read TGTGCCAGCAGCTTATTAGCGGGAGATCTACAAGGCGAGCAGTACTTC. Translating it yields CASSLLAGDLQGEQYF.

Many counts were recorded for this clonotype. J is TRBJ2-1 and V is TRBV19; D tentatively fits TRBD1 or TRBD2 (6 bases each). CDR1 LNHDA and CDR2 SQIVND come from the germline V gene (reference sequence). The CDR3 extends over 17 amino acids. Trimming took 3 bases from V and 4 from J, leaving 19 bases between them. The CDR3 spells CASSMGGGLVPYNEQFF. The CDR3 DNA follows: TGTGCCAGTAGTATGGGGGGCGGGCTAGTGCCTTACAATGAGCAGTTCTTC.

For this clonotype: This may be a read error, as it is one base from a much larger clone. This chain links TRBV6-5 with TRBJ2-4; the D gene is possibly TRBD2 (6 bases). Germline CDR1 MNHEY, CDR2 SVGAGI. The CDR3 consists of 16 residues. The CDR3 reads CASKSDGVLARNIQYF. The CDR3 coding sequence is TGTGCCAGCAAATCCGACGGAGTACTAGCCAGAAACATTCAGTACTTC.

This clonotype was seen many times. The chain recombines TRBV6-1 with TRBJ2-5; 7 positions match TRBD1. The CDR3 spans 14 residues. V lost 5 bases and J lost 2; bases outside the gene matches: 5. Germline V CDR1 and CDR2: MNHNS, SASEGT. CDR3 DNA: TGTGCCAGCAGTTCCGGGACAGCTCAAGAGACCCAGTACTTC. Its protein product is CASSSGTAQETQYF.

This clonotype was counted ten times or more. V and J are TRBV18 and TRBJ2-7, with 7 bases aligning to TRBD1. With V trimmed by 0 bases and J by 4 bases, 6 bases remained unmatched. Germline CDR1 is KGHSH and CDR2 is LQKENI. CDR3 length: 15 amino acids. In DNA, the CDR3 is TGTGCCAGCTCACCACCGGACAGGAGGTATTACGAGCAGTACTTC. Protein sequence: CASSPPDRRYYEQYF. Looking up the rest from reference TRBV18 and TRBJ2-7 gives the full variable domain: NAGVMQNPRHLVRRRGQEARLRCSPMKGHSHVYWYRQLPEEGLKFMVYLQKENIIDESGMPKERFSAEFPKEGPSILRIQQVVRGDSAAYFCASSPPDRRYYEQYFGPGTRLTVT.

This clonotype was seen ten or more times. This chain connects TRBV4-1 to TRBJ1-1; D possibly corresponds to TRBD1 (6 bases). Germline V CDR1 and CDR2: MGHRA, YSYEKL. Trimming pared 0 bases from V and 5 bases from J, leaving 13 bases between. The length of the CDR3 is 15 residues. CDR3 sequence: CASSQEGQSSTEAFF. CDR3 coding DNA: TGCGCCAGCAGCCAAGAAGGACAGAGTTCGACTGAAGCTTTCTTT.

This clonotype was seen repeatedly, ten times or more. The CDR3, as DNA: TGTGCCAGTGGACAGGGGCCCATGAACACTGAAGCTTTCTTT. Translated: CASGQGPMNTEAFF. This chain joins TRBV10-3 and TRBJ1-1, with 9 bases aligning to TRBD1. V lost 10 bases, J lost 0 bases, and 6 bases stayed unmatched. The CDR3 has 14 residues. The germline V gene has CDR1 ENHRY and CDR2 SYGVKD.

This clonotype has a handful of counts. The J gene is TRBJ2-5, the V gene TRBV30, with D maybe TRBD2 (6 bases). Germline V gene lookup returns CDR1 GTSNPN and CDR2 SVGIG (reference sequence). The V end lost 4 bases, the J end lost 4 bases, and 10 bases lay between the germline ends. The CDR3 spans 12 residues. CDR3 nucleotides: TGTGCCTGGACGGGGGTATCAGAGACCCAGTACTTC. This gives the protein CAWTGVSETQYF.

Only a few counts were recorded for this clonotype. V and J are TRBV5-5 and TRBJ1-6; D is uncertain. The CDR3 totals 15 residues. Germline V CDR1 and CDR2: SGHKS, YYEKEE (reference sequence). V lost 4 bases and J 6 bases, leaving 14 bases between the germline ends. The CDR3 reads CASSRDPAINSPLHF. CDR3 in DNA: TGTGCCAGCAGCAGGGATCCCGCGATTAATTCACCCCTCCACTTT.

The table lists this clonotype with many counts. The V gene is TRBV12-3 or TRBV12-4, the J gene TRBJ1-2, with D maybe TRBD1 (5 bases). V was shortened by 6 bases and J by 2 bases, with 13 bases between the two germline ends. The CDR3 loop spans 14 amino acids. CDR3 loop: CASRARGVNYGYTF. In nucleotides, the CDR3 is TGTGCCAGCAGGGCTCGGGGGGTGAACTATGGCTACACCTTC.

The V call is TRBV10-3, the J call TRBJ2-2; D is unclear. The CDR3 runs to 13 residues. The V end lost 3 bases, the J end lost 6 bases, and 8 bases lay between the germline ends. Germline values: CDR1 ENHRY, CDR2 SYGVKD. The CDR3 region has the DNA TGTGCCATCAGTGAATTAGTGCCCGGGGAGCTGTTTTTT. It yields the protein CAISELVPGELFF.

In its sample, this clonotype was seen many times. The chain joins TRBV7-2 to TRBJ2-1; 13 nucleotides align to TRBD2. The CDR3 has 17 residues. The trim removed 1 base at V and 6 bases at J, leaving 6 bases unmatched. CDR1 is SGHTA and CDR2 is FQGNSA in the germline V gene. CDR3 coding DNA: TGTGCCAGCAGCTTAGTCCTGGGACTAGCGGGAACCAATGAGCAGTTCTTC. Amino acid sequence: CASSLVLGLAGTNEQFF.